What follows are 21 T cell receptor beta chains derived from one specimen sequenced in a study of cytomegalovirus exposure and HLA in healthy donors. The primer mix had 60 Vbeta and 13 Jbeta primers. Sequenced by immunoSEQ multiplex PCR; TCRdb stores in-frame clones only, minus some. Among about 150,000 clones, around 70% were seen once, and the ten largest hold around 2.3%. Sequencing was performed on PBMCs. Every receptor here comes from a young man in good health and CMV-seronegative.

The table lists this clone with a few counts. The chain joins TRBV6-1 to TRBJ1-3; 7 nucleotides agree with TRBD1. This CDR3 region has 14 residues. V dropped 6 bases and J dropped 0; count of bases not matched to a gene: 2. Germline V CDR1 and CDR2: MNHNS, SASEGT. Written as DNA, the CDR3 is TGTGCCAGCAGCAGGGGGGACTCTGGAAACACCATATATTTT. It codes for CASSRGDSGNTIYF.

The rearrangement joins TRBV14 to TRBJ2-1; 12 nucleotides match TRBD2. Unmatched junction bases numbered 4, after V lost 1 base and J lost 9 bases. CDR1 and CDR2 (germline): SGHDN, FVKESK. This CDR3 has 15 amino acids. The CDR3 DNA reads TGTGCCAGCAGCCAAGGGCTAGCGGGGGGGTTTGAGCAGTTCTTC. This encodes CASSQGLAGGFEQFF. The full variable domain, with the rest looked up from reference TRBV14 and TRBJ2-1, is EAGVTQFPSHSVIEKGQTVTLRCDPISGHDNLYWYRRVMGKEIKFLLHFVKESKQDESGMPNNRFLAERTGGTYSTLKVQPAELEDSGVYFCASSQGLAGGFEQFFGPGTRLTVL.

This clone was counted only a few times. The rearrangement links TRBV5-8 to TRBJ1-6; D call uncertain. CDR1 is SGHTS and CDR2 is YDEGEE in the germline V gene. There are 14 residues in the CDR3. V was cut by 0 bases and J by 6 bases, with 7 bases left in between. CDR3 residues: CASSLDTSNSPLHF. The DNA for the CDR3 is TGTGCCAGCAGCTTGGACACCAGTAATTCACCCCTCCACTTT.

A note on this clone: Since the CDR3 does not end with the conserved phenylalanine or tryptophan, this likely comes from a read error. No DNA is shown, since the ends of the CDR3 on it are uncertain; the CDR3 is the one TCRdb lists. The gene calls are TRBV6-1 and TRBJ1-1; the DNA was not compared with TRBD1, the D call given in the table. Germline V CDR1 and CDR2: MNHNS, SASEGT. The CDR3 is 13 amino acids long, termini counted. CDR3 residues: CASSEAGRAISNI.

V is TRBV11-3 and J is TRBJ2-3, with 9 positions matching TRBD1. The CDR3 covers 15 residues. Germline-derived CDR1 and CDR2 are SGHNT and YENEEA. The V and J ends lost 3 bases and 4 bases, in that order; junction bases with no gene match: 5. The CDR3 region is CASSFGQGLADTQYF. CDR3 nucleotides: TGTGCCAGCAGCTTCGGACAGGGGTTAGCAGATACGCAGTATTTT.

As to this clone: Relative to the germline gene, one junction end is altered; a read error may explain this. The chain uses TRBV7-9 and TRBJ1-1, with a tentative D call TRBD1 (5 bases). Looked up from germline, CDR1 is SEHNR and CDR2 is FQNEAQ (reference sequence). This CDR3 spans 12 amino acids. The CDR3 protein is CSSRGENTEAFF. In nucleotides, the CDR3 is TGTTCCAGCCGGGGGGAAAACACTGAAGCTTTCTTT. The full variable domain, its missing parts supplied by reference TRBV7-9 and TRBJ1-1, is DTGVSQNPRHKITKRGQNVTFRCDPISEHNRLYWYRQTLGQGPEFLTYFQNEAQLEKSRLLSDRFSAERPKGSFSTLEIQRTEQGDSAMYLCSSRGENTEAFFGQGTRLTVV.

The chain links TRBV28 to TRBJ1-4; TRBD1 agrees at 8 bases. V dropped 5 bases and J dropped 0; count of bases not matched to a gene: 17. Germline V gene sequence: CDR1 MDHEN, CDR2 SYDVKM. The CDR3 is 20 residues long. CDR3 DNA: TGTGCCAGCAGTCCCCCGCTCGGACAGGGTTTCACATCAACTAATGAAAAACTGTTTTTT. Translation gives CASSPPLGQGFTSTNEKLFF.

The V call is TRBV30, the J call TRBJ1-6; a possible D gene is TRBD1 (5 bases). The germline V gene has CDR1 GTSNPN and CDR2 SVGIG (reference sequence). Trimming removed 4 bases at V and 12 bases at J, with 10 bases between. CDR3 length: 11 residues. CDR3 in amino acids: CAWTTGGPLHF. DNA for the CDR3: TGTGCCTGGACAACGGGGGGACCCCTCCACTTT.

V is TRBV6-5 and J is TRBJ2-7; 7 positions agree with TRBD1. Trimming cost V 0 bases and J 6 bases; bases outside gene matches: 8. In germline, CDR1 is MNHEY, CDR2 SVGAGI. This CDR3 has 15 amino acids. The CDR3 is CASSYSRQGNSEQYF. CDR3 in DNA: TGTGCCAGCAGTTACTCTCGACAGGGAAATAGCGAGCAGTACTTC.

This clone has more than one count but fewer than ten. The CDR3 protein is CASSLQGAQETQYF. The CDR3 bases are TGCGCCAGCAGCTTGCAGGGGGCCCAAGAGACCCAGTACTTC. The chain employs TRBV5-1 and TRBJ2-5, with TRBD1 identical over 8 bases. The CDR3 consists of 14 residues. J gave up 1 base and V 1 base, and 0 bases lay outside the gene matches. Germline CDR1 is SGHRS and CDR2 is YFSETQ.

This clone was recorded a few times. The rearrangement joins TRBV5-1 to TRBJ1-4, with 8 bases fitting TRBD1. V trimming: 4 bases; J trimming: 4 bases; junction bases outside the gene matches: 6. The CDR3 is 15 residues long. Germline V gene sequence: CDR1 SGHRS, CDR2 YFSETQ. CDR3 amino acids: CASSLGQENNEKLFF. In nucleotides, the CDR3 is TGCGCCAGCAGCCTGGGACAGGAGAATAATGAAAAACTGTTTTTT.

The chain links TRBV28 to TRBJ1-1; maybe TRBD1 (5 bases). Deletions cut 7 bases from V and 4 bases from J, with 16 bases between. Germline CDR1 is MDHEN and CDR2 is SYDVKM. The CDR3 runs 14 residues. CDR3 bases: TGTGCCAGCATCTGGCGGGGCGGTAGCACTGAAGCTTTCTTT. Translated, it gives CASIWRGGSTEAFF.

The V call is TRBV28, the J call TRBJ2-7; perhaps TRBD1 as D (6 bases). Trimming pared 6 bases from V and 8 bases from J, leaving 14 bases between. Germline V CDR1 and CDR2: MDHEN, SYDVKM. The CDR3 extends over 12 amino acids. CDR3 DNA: TGTGCCAGCAGCCCTACAGGGCTCCAGCAGTACTTC. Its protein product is CASSPTGLQQYF.

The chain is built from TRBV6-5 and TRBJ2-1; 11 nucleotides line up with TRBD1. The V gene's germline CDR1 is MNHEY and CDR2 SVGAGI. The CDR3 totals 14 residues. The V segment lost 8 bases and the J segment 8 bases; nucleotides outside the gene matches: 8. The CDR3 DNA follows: TGTGCCAGCTCGGACAGGGGGCTGGTCGATGAGCAGTTCTTC. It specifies CASSDRGLVDEQFF.

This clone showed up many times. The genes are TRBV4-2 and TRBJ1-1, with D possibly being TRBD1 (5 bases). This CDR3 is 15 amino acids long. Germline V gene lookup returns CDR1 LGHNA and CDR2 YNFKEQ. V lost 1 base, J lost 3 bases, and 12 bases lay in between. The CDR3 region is CASSQGTPQDTEAFF. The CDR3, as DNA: TGTGCCAGCAGCCAAGGGACACCCCAGGACACTGAAGCTTTCTTT.

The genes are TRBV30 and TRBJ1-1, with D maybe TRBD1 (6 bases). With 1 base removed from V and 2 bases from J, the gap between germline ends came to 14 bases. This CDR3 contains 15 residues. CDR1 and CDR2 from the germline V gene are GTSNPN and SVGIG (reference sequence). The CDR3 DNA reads TGTGCCTGGAGTGCCAGAGGGGGTTCAAACACTGAAGCTTTCTTT. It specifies CAWSARGGSNTEAFF.

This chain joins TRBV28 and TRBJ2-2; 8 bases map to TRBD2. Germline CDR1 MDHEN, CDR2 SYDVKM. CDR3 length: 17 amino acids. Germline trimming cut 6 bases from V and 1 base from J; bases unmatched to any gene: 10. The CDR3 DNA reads TGTGCCAGCAGCGAAAGCCGCGGGGGGCTGAACACCGGGGAGCTGTTTTTT. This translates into CASSESRGGLNTGELFF.

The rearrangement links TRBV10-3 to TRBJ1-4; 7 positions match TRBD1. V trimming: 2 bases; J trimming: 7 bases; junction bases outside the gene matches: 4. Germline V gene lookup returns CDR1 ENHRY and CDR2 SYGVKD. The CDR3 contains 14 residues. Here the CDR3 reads CAISEGQAGEKLFF. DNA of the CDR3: TGTGCCATCAGTGAGGGACAGGCGGGTGAAAAACTGTTTTTT.

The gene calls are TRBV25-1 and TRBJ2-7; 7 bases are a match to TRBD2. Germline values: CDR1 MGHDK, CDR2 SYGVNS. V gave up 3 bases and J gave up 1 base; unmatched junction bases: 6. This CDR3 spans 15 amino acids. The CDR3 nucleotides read TGTGCCAGCAGTGATAGGGGAGCGGGGTCCTACGAGCAGTACTTC. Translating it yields CASSDRGAGSYEQYF.

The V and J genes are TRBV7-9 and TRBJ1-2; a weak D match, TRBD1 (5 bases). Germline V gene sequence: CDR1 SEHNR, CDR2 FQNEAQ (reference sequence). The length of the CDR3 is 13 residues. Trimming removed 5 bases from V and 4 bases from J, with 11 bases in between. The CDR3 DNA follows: TGTGCCAGCAGCATCGACAGCTTCTATGGCTACACCTTC. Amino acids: CASSIDSFYGYTF.

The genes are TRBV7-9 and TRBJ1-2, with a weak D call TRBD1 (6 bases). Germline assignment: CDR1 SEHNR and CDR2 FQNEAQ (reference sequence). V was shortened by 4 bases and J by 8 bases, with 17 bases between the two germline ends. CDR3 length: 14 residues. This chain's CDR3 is CASSSPDRSGGYTF. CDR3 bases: TGTGCCAGCAGCTCCCCCGACAGGTCGGGCGGCTACACCTTC. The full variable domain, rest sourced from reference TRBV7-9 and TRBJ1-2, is DTGVSQNPRHKITKRGQNVTFRCDPISEHNRLYWYRQTLGQGPEFLTYFQNEAQLEKSRLLSDRFSAERPKGSFSTLEIQRTEQGDSAMYLCASSSPDRSGGYTFGSGTRLTVV.